One sample yielded the 16 T cell receptor beta chains listed below, sequenced in a study of T cells in Graves' hyperthyroidism and ophthalmopathy. TCR beta CDR3 regions were amplified from RNA transcripts. Using the HTBI primer set, a first-round RT-PCR was run on the TCR CDR3. TCRdb passed the multiplex PCR reads through MiXCR, listing each CDR3 protein once. The table includes fewer than 550,000 distinct CDR3 sequences, approximately 14% detected once. The sequenced sample was blood. All receptors derive from a young woman with Graves' hyperthyroidism.

This clonotype was counted between two and nine times. Its ends do not fully match the called genes, so a read error is possible. The gene calls are TRBV7-9 and TRBJ2-2; 7 bases map to TRBD1. In germline, CDR1 is SEHNR, CDR2 FQNEAQ (reference sequence). The CDR3 has 16 residues. The CDR3 region has the DNA TGTGCCAGCAGCTTAGACAGGGGACGTGGCACCGGGGAGCTGTTATTT. Translation: CASSLDRGRGTGELLF.

This clonotype was counted ten times or more. V and J are TRBV6-1 and TRBJ2-7; 10 positions match TRBD1. This CDR3 spans 14 amino acids. Germline values: CDR1 MNHNS, CDR2 SASEGT. With 6 bases clipped from V and 5 bases from J, the junction kept 7 bases outside the gene matches. DNA for the CDR3: TGTGCCAGCAGGAGGGACAGGGGAGACCACGAGCAGTACTTC. It translates to CASRRDRGDHEQYF.

This clonotype was seen many times. V and J are TRBV20-1 and TRBJ2-1; 10 nucleotides match TRBD2. CDR1 is DFQATT and CDR2 is SNEGSKA in the germline V gene (reference sequence). This CDR3 is built from 15 residues. Unmatched junction bases numbered 5, after V lost 0 bases and J lost 6 bases. The CDR3 is CSARDSGRWGNEQFF. CDR3 DNA sequence: TGCAGTGCTAGAGATAGCGGGAGGTGGGGCAATGAGCAGTTCTTC.

The table lists this clonotype with a count of one. The chain joins TRBV6-1 to TRBJ2-6; D remains ambiguous. The ends were cut back, 6 bases at V and 4 bases at J, with 16 bases in the middle. Germline V gene data show CDR1 as MNHNS and CDR2 as SASEGT. The CDR3 has 16 amino acids. The CDR3 reads CASSPRLLIGANVLTF. DNA for the CDR3: TGTGCCAGCAGCCCCAGACTCCTTATAGGGGCCAACGTCCTGACTTTC.

Details on this clonotype: One end of the junction fails to match germline, which may point to a read error. The CDR3 spells CASSLRDRGGEQPRHF. CDR3 nucleotides: TGTGCCAGCAGCTTGCGGGACAGGGGAGGAGAACAGCCCCGGCATTTT. J is TRBJ1-5 and V is TRBV5-4; TRBD1 aligns across 10 bases. This CDR3 is 16 amino acids long. Germline V gives CDR1 SGHNT, CDR2 YYREEE (reference sequence).

This clonotype showed up many times. The chain links TRBV30 to TRBJ2-5; D might be TRBD2 (5 bases). Germline V CDR1 and CDR2: GTSNPN, SVGIG (reference sequence). CDR3 length: 14 amino acids. Trimming cost V 4 bases and J 5 bases, with 17 bases left between them. CDR3 region: CAWNRGSAGETQYF. The CDR3 nucleotides read TGTGCCTGGAACCGTGGATCGGCGGGTGAGACCCAGTACTTC.

This clonotype was seen only a few times. J is TRBJ2-3 and V is TRBV29-1; TRBD2 aligns across 11 bases. CDR1 and CDR2 from the germline V gene are SQVTM and ANQGSEA. This CDR3 contains 18 residues. Trimming removed 6 bases from V and 6 bases from J; junction bases left unmatched: 20. Here the CDR3 DNA reads TGCAGCGTACGAACCCCCTGGCTAGCGGGAGGTCATTTGGATACGCAGTATTTT. Translated: CSVRTPWLAGGHLDTQYF.

This clonotype was seen many times. The rearrangement links TRBV6-1 to TRBJ1-5; D uncertain. The germline gives CDR1 MNHNS, CDR2 SASEGT. This CDR3 is built from 13 residues. Trimming shortened V by 6 bases and J by 0 bases, and 6 bases separated the two germline ends. CDR3 DNA: TGTGCCAGCAGGGACTTTAGCAATCAGCCCCAGCATTTT. Translating gives CASRDFSNQPQHF.

This clonotype was observed a few times. The rearrangement links TRBV7-9 to TRBJ1-1; D is unresolved. V was cut by 2 bases and J by 5 bases, with 15 bases left in between. Germline assignment: CDR1 SEHNR and CDR2 FQNEAQ (reference sequence). The CDR3 has 15 residues. CDR3 sequence reads: CASSLYLEGGTEAFF. The CDR3 DNA sequence: TGTGCCAGCAGCTTATATCTGGAGGGAGGGACTGAAGCTTTCTTT.

This clonotype was counted ten times or more. V gene TRBV13 combines with J gene TRBJ2-7; D ambiguous. V lost 5 bases to trimming and J lost 6 bases, with 14 bases between them. CDR1 and CDR2 (germline): PRHDT, FYEKMQ (reference sequence). The CDR3 totals 13 residues. The chain's CDR3 is CASSPGFLGEQYF. CDR3 nucleotide sequence: TGTGCCAGCAGCCCAGGATTTTTAGGCGAGCAGTACTTC.

The V call is TRBV5-6, the J call TRBJ1-1; 9 bases match TRBD1. The J segment lost 4 bases and the V segment lost 4 bases, leaving 11 bases of the junction unmatched. Germline-derived CDR1 and CDR2 are SGHDT and YYEEEE. The CDR3 spans 16 residues. For the CDR3, the DNA is TGTGCCAGCAGCCATCTATGGACAGGGGAGGTCACTGAAGCTTTCTTT. Translated, it gives CASSHLWTGEVTEAFF.

This clonotype was observed many times. The chain is built from TRBV6-1 and TRBJ2-2, with a weak D call TRBD1 (6 bases). V was cut by 6 bases and J by 5 bases, with 16 bases left in between. Germline V gene lookup returns CDR1 MNHNS and CDR2 SASEGT. The CDR3 totals 15 residues. The CDR3 DNA is TGTGCCAGCAGCGAGTACTTAAGGGGGACCGGGGAGCTGTTTTTT. Protein product: CASSEYLRGTGELFF.

Many counts were recorded for this clonotype. The V call is TRBV12-3 or TRBV12-4, the J call TRBJ1-2; 7 positions agree with TRBD1. The J segment lost 6 bases and the V segment lost 3 bases, leaving 7 bases of the junction unmatched. The CDR3 sequence is 14 residues long. CDR3 DNA sequence: TGTGCCAGCAGTTTTCAGGGGGGCGGTGATGGCTACACCTTC. This encodes CASSFQGGGDGYTF.

This clonotype showed up many times. The chain recombines TRBV20-1 with TRBJ2-7; 7 bases line up with TRBD2. With 0 bases clipped from V and 1 base from J, the junction kept 9 bases outside the gene matches. Germline CDR1 and CDR2: DFQATT and SNEGSKA (reference sequence). CDR3 length: 16 residues. CDR3 coding DNA: TGCAGTGCTAGAGATCCCCTAGCGGCGAAATCCTACGAGCAGTACTTC. It codes for CSARDPLAAKSYEQYF.

This clonotype was observed a few times. The chain employs TRBV5-5 and TRBJ1-1; D might be TRBD1 (5 bases). The germline V gene encodes CDR1 SGHKS and CDR2 YYEKEE (reference sequence). The CDR3 loop spans 16 amino acids. V was cut by 2 bases and J by 0 bases, with 14 bases left in between. The CDR3 spells CASSFRGSPMNTEAFF. The CDR3 DNA reads TGTGCCAGCAGCTTTCGGGGCAGCCCCATGAACACTGAAGCTTTCTTT.

In its sample, this clonotype was seen a few times. This CDR3 is CAIPTRTGELFF. The CDR3 coding sequence is TGTGCCATCCCGACCCGGACCGGGGAGCTGTTTTTT. The chain combines TRBV5-4 with TRBJ2-2; no firm D call. The CDR3 length is 12 residues. The germline V gene has CDR1 SGHNT and CDR2 YYREEE (reference sequence). The V end was cut by 9 bases, the J end by 5 bases, with 11 bases between. The variable domain in full, completed from reference TRBV5-4 and TRBJ2-2, reads ETGVTQSPTHLIKTRGQQVTLRCSSQSGHNTVSWYQQALGQGPQFIFQYYREEENGRGNFPPRFSGLQFPNYSSELNVNALELDDSALYLCAIPTRTGELFFGEGSRLTVL.